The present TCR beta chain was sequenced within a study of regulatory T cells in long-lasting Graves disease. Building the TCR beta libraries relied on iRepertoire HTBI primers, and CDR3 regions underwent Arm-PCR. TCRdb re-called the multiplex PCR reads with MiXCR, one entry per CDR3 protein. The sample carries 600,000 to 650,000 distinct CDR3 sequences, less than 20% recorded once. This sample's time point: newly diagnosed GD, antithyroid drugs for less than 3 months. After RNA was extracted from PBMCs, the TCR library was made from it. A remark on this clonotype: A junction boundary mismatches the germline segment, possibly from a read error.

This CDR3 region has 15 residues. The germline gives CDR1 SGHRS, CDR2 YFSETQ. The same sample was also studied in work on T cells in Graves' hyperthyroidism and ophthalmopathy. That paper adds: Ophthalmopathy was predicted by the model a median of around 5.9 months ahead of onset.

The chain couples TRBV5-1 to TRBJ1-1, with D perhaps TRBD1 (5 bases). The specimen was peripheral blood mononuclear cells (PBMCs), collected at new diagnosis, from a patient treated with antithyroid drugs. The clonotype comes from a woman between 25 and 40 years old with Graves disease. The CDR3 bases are TGTGCCAGCAGCTTGGGATACTTAGGGGACACTGAAGCTTTCTTT. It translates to CASSLGYLGDTEAFF.